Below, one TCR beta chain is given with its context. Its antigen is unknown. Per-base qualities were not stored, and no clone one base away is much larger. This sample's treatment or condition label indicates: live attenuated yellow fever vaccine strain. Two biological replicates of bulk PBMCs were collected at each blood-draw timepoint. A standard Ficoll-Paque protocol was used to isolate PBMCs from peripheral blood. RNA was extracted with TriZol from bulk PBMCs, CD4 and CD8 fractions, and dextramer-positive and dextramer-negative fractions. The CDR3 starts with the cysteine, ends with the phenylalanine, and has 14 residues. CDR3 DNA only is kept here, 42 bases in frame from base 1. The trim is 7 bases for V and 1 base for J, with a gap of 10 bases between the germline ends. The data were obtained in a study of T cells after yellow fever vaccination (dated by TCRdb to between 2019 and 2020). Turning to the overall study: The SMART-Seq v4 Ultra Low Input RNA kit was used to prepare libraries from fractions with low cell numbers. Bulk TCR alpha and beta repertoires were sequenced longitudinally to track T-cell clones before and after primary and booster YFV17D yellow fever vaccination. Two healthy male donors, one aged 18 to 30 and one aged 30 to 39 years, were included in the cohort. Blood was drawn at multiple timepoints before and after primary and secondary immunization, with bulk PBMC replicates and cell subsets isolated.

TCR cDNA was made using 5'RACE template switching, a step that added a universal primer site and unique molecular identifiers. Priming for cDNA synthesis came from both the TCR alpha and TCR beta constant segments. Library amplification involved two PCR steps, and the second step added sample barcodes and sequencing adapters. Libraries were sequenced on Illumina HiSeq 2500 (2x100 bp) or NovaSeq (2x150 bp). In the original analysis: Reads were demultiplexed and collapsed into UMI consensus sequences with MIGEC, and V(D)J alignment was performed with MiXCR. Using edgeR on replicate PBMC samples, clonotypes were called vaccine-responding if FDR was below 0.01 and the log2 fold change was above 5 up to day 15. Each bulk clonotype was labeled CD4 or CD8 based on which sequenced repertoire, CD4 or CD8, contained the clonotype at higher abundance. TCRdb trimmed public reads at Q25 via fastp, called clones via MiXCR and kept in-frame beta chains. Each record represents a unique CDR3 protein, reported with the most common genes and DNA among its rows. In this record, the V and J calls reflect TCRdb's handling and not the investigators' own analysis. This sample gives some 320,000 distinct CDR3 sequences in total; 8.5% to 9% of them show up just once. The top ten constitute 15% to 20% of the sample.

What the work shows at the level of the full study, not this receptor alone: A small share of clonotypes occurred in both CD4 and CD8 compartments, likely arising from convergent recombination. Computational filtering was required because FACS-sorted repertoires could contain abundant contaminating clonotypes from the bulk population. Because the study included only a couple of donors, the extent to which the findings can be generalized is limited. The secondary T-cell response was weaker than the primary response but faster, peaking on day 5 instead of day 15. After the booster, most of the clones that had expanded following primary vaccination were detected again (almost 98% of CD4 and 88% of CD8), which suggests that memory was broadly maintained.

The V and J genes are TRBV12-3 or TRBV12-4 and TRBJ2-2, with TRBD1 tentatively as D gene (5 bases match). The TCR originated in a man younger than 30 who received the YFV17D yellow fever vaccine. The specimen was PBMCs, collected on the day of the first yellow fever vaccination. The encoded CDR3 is CASIRGQNTGELFF. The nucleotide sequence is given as TGTGCCAGCATACGAGGACAGAACACCGGGGAGCTGTTTTTT.